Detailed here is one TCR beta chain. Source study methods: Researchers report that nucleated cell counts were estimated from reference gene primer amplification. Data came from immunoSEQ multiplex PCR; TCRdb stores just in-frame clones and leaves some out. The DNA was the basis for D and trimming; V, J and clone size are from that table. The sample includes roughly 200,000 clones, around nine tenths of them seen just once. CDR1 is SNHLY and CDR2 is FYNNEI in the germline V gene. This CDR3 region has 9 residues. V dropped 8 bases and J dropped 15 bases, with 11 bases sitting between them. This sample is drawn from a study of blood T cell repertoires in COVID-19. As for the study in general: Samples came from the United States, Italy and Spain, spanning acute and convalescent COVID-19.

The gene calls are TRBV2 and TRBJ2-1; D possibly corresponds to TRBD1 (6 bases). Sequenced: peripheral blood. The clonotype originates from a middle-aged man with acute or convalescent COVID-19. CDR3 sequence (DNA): TGTGCCAGCGGGGGCTCGGTGTTCTTC. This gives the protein CASGGSVFF.